One sample yielded the 21 T cell receptor beta chains listed below, sequenced in a study of blood T cell repertoires in COVID-19. Clones were read by immunoSEQ multiplex PCR, and TCRdb kept only the in-frame ones, dropping some. Seen here are fewer than 250,000 clones, 82% observed once, and the top ten hold 4.7%. The material sequenced was peripheral blood. Receptors originate from a woman in her seventies with acute or convalescent COVID-19.

The chain links TRBV7-2 to TRBJ2-2, with 8 bases identical to TRBD1. V lost 5 bases and J lost 0; bases outside the gene matches: 8. CDR3 size: 17 residues. Germline-derived CDR1 and CDR2 are SGHTA and FQGNSA. CDR3 nucleotides: TGTGCCAGCAGCCTAACAGGGGGTCCTTCGAACACCGGGGAGCTGTTTTTT. Its protein is CASSLTGGPSNTGELFF.

The CDR3 bases are TGCGCCAGCAGCCAGAACAGCGGGGGCGGGGAGACCCAGTACTTC. Encoded protein: CASSQNSGGGETQYF. V usage is TRBV4-3 and J usage is TRBJ2-5; 8 positions match TRBD2. This CDR3 has 15 residues. CDR1 is LGHNA and CDR2 is YSLEER in the germline V gene. With V trimmed by 3 bases and J by 5 bases, 8 bases remained unmatched.

This chain connects TRBV13 to TRBJ2-7; no definite D call. The CDR3 loop spans 15 amino acids. The germline V gene encodes CDR1 PRHDT and CDR2 FYEKMQ (reference sequence). V was shortened by 5 bases and J by 3 bases, with 17 bases between the two germline ends. CDR3 nucleotides: TGTGCCAGCAGCCGTACCCAGGTCCCTATCTACGAGCAGTACTTC. Residues: CASSRTQVPIYEQYF.

The chain links TRBV5-1 to TRBJ2-1; 10 bases align to TRBD1. Germline CDR1 SGHRS, CDR2 YFSETQ. Germline trimming cut 4 bases from V and 6 bases from J; bases unmatched to any gene: 13. This CDR3 spans 17 amino acids. This CDR3 is CASSPGQGTPWVNEQFF. DNA for the CDR3: TGCGCCAGCAGCCCGGGACAGGGGACACCATGGGTCAATGAGCAGTTCTTC.

The chain has TRBV6-5 and TRBJ2-1; D is possibly TRBD2 (6 bases). The CDR3 has 14 amino acids. V shed 7 bases and J shed 6 bases, with 16 bases lying between them. The germline V gene has CDR1 MNHEY and CDR2 SVGAGI. The chain's CDR3 is CASTRTWRGNEQFF. As DNA, the CDR3 is TGTGCCAGCACCCGGACATGGAGGGGCAATGAGCAGTTCTTC.

This chain links TRBV7-2 with TRBJ1-5; D is unclear. CDR3 size: 14 residues. Trimming took 1 base from V and 2 from J, leaving 6 bases between them. The germline V gene has CDR1 SGHTA and CDR2 FQGNSA. CDR3 nucleotides: TGTGCCAGCAGCTTAGTGGAGGGCAATCAGCCCCAGCATTTT. It specifies CASSLVEGNQPQHF.

The gene calls are TRBV20-1 and TRBJ1-4; 9 bases line up with TRBD1. Trimming at V came to 5 bases and at J to 4 bases, leaving 8 bases not matched to a gene. The CDR3 runs to 15 residues. The germline V gene encodes CDR1 DFQATT and CDR2 SNEGSKA (reference sequence). The CDR3 loop reads CSARDRGRINEKLFF. Written as DNA, the CDR3 is TGCAGTGCTCGTGACAGGGGGAGAATTAATGAAAAACTGTTTTTT.

This chain uses TRBV7-2 with TRBJ2-7, with 8 bases matching TRBD1. V dropped 1 base and J dropped 3; count of bases not matched to a gene: 8. There are 16 residues in the CDR3. From germline, CDR1 is SGHTA and CDR2 FQGNSA. The CDR3 sequence is CASSLGPGTGSYEQYF. The CDR3 coding sequence is TGTGCCAGCAGCTTAGGCCCCGGGACAGGAAGCTACGAGCAGTACTTC.

On this clone itself: Within the sample, other DNA sequences also encode this same CDR3. The rearrangement uses TRBV12-3 or TRBV12-4 and TRBJ2-7; the D gene is possibly TRBD1 (5 bases). The CDR3 covers 13 residues. The ends were cut back, 3 bases at V and 0 bases at J, with 6 bases in the middle. CDR3 DNA: TGTGCCAGCAGTTTTCAGGGCTCCTACGAGCAGTACTTC. Its translation: CASSFQGSYEQYF.

The chain has TRBV7-9 and TRBJ1-1; a possible D gene is TRBD1 (5 bases). V dropped 5 bases and J dropped 5 bases, with 18 bases sitting between them. Per germline, CDR1 SEHNR and CDR2 FQNEAQ (reference sequence). The CDR3 totals 15 residues. The CDR3 DNA follows: TGTGCCAGCAGCCCGGGGGTCCCGAGTGGAACTGAAGCTTTCTTT. Translation: CASSPGVPSGTEAFF.

CDR3 sequence: CATSDFRGLNTEAFF. CDR3 nucleotide sequence: TGTGCCACCAGTGATTTCAGGGGCTTGAACACTGAAGCTTTCTTT. V is TRBV24-1 and J is TRBJ1-1; D is perhaps TRBD1 (6 bases). This CDR3 has 15 amino acids. Germline CDR1 and CDR2: KGHDR and SFDVKD. Trimming stripped 1 base from V and 0 bases from J, with 8 bases between.

This rearrangement joins TRBV9 to TRBJ1-1; D unresolved. Germline V lookup: CDR1 SGDLS, CDR2 YYNGEE. With 1 base removed from V and 8 bases from J, the gap between germline ends came to 12 bases. CDR3 length: 13 amino acids. The CDR3 sequence: CASSVSWASEAFF. In DNA form, the CDR3 reads TGTGCCAGCAGCGTAAGTTGGGCGTCGGAAGCTTTCTTT.

This clone was counted many times. The chain links TRBV6-6 to TRBJ2-7, with 8 bases matching TRBD1. Germline V gene data show CDR1 as MNHNY and CDR2 as SVGAGI (reference sequence). The J segment lost 2 bases and the V segment lost 6 bases, leaving 6 bases of the junction unmatched. CDR3 length: 14 amino acids. This chain's CDR3 is CASREGQGTYEQYF. The CDR3 coding sequence is TGTGCCAGCAGGGAAGGACAGGGTACCTACGAGCAGTACTTC.

This sequence joins TRBV5-4 and TRBJ2-7; D might be TRBD2 (6 bases). Germline-derived CDR1 and CDR2 are SGHNT and YYREEE (reference sequence). This CDR3 comprises 13 residues. V shed 10 bases and J shed 5 bases, with 19 bases lying between them. In DNA, the CDR3 is TGTGCCTCCCACCCTCCGGGGGACCACGAGCAGTACTTC. It translates to CASHPPGDHEQYF.

The DNA of the CDR3 is TGCGCCAGCAGTGAGGGGAGACAGGGTACAAACACCATATATTTT. Translated, it gives CASSEGRQGTNTIYF. V and J are TRBV10-2 and TRBJ1-3, with 7 bases that match TRBD1. This CDR3 has 15 amino acids. Per the germline V gene, CDR1 is WSHSY and CDR2 is SAAADI. With V trimmed by 2 bases and J by 6 bases, 7 bases remained unmatched.

V usage is TRBV24-1 and J usage is TRBJ2-5, with 9 nucleotides matching TRBD1. This CDR3 comprises 15 residues. Germline V lookup: CDR1 KGHDR, CDR2 SFDVKD. The ends lost 4 bases at V and 4 bases at J; junction bases unmatched: 6. CDR3 nucleotide sequence: TGTGCCACCAGTGAGGCCGGGACAGGGTTAGAGACCCAGTACTTC. This sequence encodes CATSEAGTGLETQYF.

The CDR3 DNA reads as TGTGCCAGCAGCTCGGACAGTTGGACTGAAGCTTTCTTT. This sequence encodes CASSSDSWTEAFF. This rearrangement joins TRBV5-4 to TRBJ1-1; the D gene is possibly TRBD1 (6 bases). The germline V gene has CDR1 SGHNT and CDR2 YYREEE (reference sequence). V was clipped by 3 bases and J by 5 bases, with 11 bases between them. The CDR3 consists of 13 residues.

The chain combines TRBV6-5 with TRBJ1-2; tentative D call: TRBD1 (5 bases). Per germline, CDR1 MNHEY and CDR2 SVGAGI. Deletions cut 6 bases from V and 4 bases from J, with 15 bases between. The CDR3 has 14 residues. CDR3 coding DNA: TGTGCCAGCAGACCCCGGGGGGAGCCCTATGGCTACACCTTC. It translates to CASRPRGEPYGYTF.

The CDR3 sequence is CASSDLAQGNIQYF. The CDR3 DNA follows: TGTGCCAGCAGCGACCTAGCACAGGGGAACATTCAGTACTTC. V gene TRBV2 combines with J gene TRBJ2-4; 7 bases match TRBD1. Germline V gene data show CDR1 as SNHLY and CDR2 as FYNNEI. The CDR3 is 14 amino acids. V trimming: 6 bases; J trimming: 7 bases; junction bases outside the gene matches: 9.

V usage is TRBV27 and J usage is TRBJ2-7; perhaps TRBD2 as D (5 bases). The germline CDR1 and CDR2 sequences are MNHEY and SMNVEV (reference sequence). The CDR3 covers 13 residues. V was trimmed by 6 bases and J by 4 bases, leaving 13 bases between them. CDR3: CASSRVRGYEQYF. In nucleotides, the CDR3 is TGTGCCAGCAGCCGTGTACGGGGTTACGAGCAGTACTTC.

The chain employs TRBV18 and TRBJ1-1; no definite D call. The CDR3 spans 11 residues. Germline CDR1 KGHSH, CDR2 LQKENI. Trimming took off 6 bases at V and 6 bases at J, with 8 bases between the two ends. CDR3 DNA: TGTGCCAGCTCCCCGGGTCCTGAAGCTTTCTTT. This encodes CASSPGPEAFF.